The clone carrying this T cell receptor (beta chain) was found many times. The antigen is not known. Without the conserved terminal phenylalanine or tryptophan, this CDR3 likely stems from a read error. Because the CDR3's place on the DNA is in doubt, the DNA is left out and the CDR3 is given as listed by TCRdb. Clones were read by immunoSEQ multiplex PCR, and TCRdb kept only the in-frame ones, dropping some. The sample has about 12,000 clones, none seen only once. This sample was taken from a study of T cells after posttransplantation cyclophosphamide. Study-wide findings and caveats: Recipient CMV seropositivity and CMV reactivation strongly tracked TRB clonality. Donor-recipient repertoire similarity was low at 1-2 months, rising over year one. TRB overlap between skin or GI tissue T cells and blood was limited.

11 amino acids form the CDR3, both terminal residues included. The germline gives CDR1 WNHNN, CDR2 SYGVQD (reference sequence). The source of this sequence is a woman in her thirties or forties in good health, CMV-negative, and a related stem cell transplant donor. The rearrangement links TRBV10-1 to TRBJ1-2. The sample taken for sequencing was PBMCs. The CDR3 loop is CASNPIPGLWA.